Reported below is one T cell receptor beta chain. Its antigen is as yet unknown. Germline V gene data show CDR1 as PRHDT and CDR2 as FYEKMQ (reference sequence). The CDR3 is 15 residues long. One entry per CDR3 protein, without DNA, is what TCRdb gives after re-calling the 5' RACE reads. Here the sample table reports 450,000 to 600,000 distinct CDR3 sequences. The data were obtained in a study of T cells expressing NK-cell markers. General observations from the study: HCMV specificity was not established for the expanded NKG2C+ T cell clones.

This chain uses TRBV13 with TRBJ2-3; TCRdb lists TRBD1, though no DNA is available to test this call. The material sequenced was blood T cells: a sorted CD56 or NKG2C T cell subset, CD4+ or CD8+ T cells, or bulk PBMC T cells (not recorded which). This clonotype was obtained from a man between 18 and 29 years old in good health. The CDR3 here is CASSLRGGDTDTQYF.